The 30 T cell receptor beta chains below all came from one sample that was sequenced in a study of OX40 agonist ivuxolimab in advanced cancers. Produced via immunoSEQ multiplex PCR; TCRdb's table is partial and in-frame only. The sample contains 100,000 to 120,000 clones, roughly 87% of which appear only once. Sample: CD4+ or CD8+ T cells sorted from blood, taken in a trial of the OX40 agonist ivuxolimab. Receptors were obtained from an adult with an advanced solid tumor such as melanoma, head and neck, liver or kidney cancer.

As DNA, the CDR3 is TGTGCCAGCACCAGACTAGCGGGTACCTCCGCTGAGCAGTTCTTC. Protein: CASTRLAGTSAEQFF. The genes are TRBV6-5 and TRBJ2-1; 10 bases line up with TRBD2. The germline CDR1 and CDR2 sequences are MNHEY and SVGAGI. V was clipped by 7 bases and J by 9 bases; unmatched bases: 12. This CDR3 spans 15 amino acids.

The V call is TRBV29-1, the J call TRBJ1-3; TRBD1 aligns across 8 bases. The germline CDR1 and CDR2 sequences are SQVTM and ANQGSEA. This CDR3 region has 16 residues. J gave up 2 bases and V 5 bases, and 11 bases lay outside the gene matches. The CDR3 loop is CSVRPDREFAGNTIYF. The CDR3 DNA is TGCAGCGTTAGACCGGACAGGGAGTTTGCTGGAAACACCATATATTTT.

The V call is TRBV27, the J call TRBJ2-1; the match to TRBD1 covers 11 bases. Looked up from germline, CDR1 is MNHEY and CDR2 is SMNVEV (reference sequence). Trimming cost V 1 base and J 6 bases; bases outside gene matches: 5. CDR3 length: 16 amino acids. The chain's CDR3 is CASSLFRDRGGNEQFF. The CDR3 DNA sequence: TGTGCCAGCAGTTTATTCCGGGACAGGGGGGGCAATGAGCAGTTCTTC.

The chain carries TRBV2 and TRBJ2-7; the D gene is possibly TRBD2 (5 bases). CDR3 length equals 14 residues. Per the germline V gene, CDR1 is SNHLY and CDR2 is FYNNEI. V was pared by 7 bases and J by 1 base, with 14 bases between. Here the CDR3 DNA reads TGTGCCAGCAAAGTCCTAGCCCGGTCCTACGAGCAGTACTTC. It translates to CASKVLARSYEQYF.

The rearrangement uses TRBV9 and TRBJ1-1; D is perhaps TRBD1 (5 bases). V was pared by 3 bases and J by 3 bases, with 15 bases between. The CDR3 covers 15 residues. The germline V gene encodes CDR1 SGDLS and CDR2 YYNGEE. Written as DNA, the CDR3 is TGTGCCAGCAGCGCATCCGCCGGGGCGTACACTGAAGCTTTCTTT. It is translated as CASSASAGAYTEAFF. The variable domain in full, completed from reference TRBV9 and TRBJ1-1, reads DSGVTQTPKHLITATGQRVTLRCSPRSGDLSVYWYQQSLDQGLQFLIQYYNGEERAKGNILERFSAQQFPDLHSELNLSSLELGDSALYFCASSASAGAYTEAFFGQGTRLTVV.

This sequence joins TRBV19 and TRBJ1-1; D unresolved. The CDR3 runs to 16 residues. CDR1 LNHDA and CDR2 SQIVND come from the germline V gene (reference sequence). V shed 4 bases and J shed 4 bases, with 19 bases lying between them. The CDR3 nucleotides are TGTGCCAGTAGTAGTAAGGGTTCAAGGGCGGGCACTGAAGCTTTCTTT. Protein product: CASSSKGSRAGTEAFF.

V and J are TRBV11-2 and TRBJ2-5; D remains ambiguous. Trimming cost V 2 bases and J 4 bases, with 2 bases left between them. There are 11 residues in the CDR3. Looked up from germline, CDR1 is SGHAT and CDR2 is FQNNGV. Written as DNA, the CDR3 is TGTGCCAGCAGCTTAACAGAGACCCAGTACTTC. Amino acid sequence: CASSLTETQYF.

In DNA form, the CDR3 reads TGTGCCAGCAGCGTGACGGAAAACTATGGCTACACCTTC. Its protein product is CASSVTENYGYTF. The chain couples TRBV9 to TRBJ1-2; D not certain. Trimming pared 2 bases from V and 2 bases from J, leaving 7 bases between. There are 13 residues in the CDR3. The germline CDR1 and CDR2 sequences are SGDLS and YYNGEE.

The chain recombines TRBV29-1 with TRBJ2-7, with 7 bases lining up with TRBD1. Losses at the gene ends were 8 bases for V and 5 bases for J; bases not matched to a gene: 6. The CDR3 runs 11 residues. Germline V lookup: CDR1 SQVTM, CDR2 ANQGSEA. CDR3 nucleotides: TGCAGCCGCCTAGGGACAGACGAGCAGTACTTC. Its protein product is CSRLGTDEQYF.

As to this clone: One junction end disagrees with the germline gene, perhaps due to a read error. The genes are TRBV5-5 and TRBJ2-4; D perhaps matches TRBD2 (6 bases). The germline gives CDR1 SGHKS, CDR2 YYEKEE (reference sequence). The CDR3 loop spans 13 amino acids. The CDR3 region is CASSWRDVGAALF. Here the CDR3 DNA reads TGTGCCAGCAGCTGGCGGGACGTAGGGGCCGCGTTATTC.

J is TRBJ2-3 and V is TRBV19, with 13 bases lining up with TRBD2. V lost 5 bases and J lost 1; bases outside the gene matches: 15. The germline V gene encodes CDR1 LNHDA and CDR2 SQIVND (reference sequence). The CDR3 spans 20 residues. CDR3 amino acids: CASSVQLLAGGPSGTDTQYF. The CDR3 nucleotides are TGTGCCAGTAGTGTCCAACTACTAGCGGGAGGGCCTAGTGGCACAGATACGCAGTATTTT.

The rearrangement uses TRBV7-8 and TRBJ1-5; perhaps TRBD1 as D (6 bases). Trimming stripped 0 bases from V and 6 bases from J, with 9 bases between. The germline V gene has CDR1 SGHVS and CDR2 FQNEAQ. This CDR3 is built from 14 residues. CDR3 sequence: CASSLAGGAQPQHF. CDR3 nucleotides: TGTGCCAGCAGCTTAGCAGGGGGTGCTCAGCCCCAGCATTTT.

This clone was seen more than once but under ten times. Within the sample, other DNA sequences also encode this same CDR3. J is TRBJ1-2 and V is TRBV30, with a possible D match to TRBD1 (6 bases). Germline lookup yields CDR1 GTSNPN and CDR2 SVGIG (reference sequence). The CDR3 totals 13 residues. V was clipped by 0 bases and J by 5 bases, with 10 bases between them. CDR3 in amino acids: CAWSVGAGYGYTF. CDR3 coding DNA: TGTGCCTGGAGTGTGGGGGCTGGGTATGGCTACACCTTC.

This clone occurred a few times. The chain uses TRBV19 and TRBJ2-6; TRBD1 agrees at 8 bases. V was clipped by 7 bases and J by 0 bases; unmatched bases: 8. This CDR3 comprises 17 residues. Germline CDR1 is LNHDA and CDR2 is SQIVND (reference sequence). CDR3 nucleotide sequence: TGTGCCAGTACCTGGCGACAGGGGAGCTCTGGGGCCAACGTCCTGACTTTC. Its translation: CASTWRQGSSGANVLTF.

The V gene is TRBV2, the J gene TRBJ1-1; tentative D call: TRBD1 (5 bases). This CDR3 has 15 amino acids. Germline lookup yields CDR1 SNHLY and CDR2 FYNNEI. V was trimmed by 7 bases and J by 1 base, leaving 16 bases between them. The CDR3 DNA reads TGTGCCAGCACGGGGCTAGCGGGCCAGAACACTGAAGCTTTCTTT. Translation: CASTGLAGQNTEAFF.

The chain is built from TRBV19 and TRBJ1-2; tentatively, D is TRBD1 (6 bases). Trimming shortened V by 8 bases and J by 7 bases, and 17 bases separated the two germline ends. The CDR3 length is 13 residues. In germline, CDR1 is LNHDA, CDR2 SQIVND (reference sequence). CDR3 region: CASRRSGASGYTF. CDR3 in DNA: TGTGCCAGTCGAAGGTCGGGGGCCTCTGGCTACACCTTC.

This rearrangement joins TRBV7-2 to TRBJ2-1, with 9 nucleotides matching TRBD2. The CDR3 is made up of 15 amino acids. The germline gives CDR1 SGHTA, CDR2 FQGNSA. Germline trimming cut 2 bases from V and 4 bases from J; bases unmatched to any gene: 3. The CDR3 sequence is CASSLSSGGYNEQFF. The CDR3 DNA sequence: TGTGCCAGCAGCTTAAGTAGCGGGGGTTACAATGAGCAGTTCTTC.

V and J are TRBV7-2 and TRBJ1-4; no reliable D call. The ends were cut back, 5 bases at V and 3 bases at J, with 10 bases in the middle. Germline values: CDR1 SGHTA, CDR2 FQGNSA. This CDR3 region has 14 residues. CDR3 protein: CASSPTSANEKLFF. The CDR3 region has the DNA TGTGCCAGCAGCCCGACCTCCGCTAATGAAAAACTGTTTTTT.

The V call is TRBV5-1, the J call TRBJ1-4; D not certain. Germline loops: CDR1 SGHRS, CDR2 YFSETQ. Trimming shortened V by 0 bases and J by 3 bases, and 6 bases separated the two germline ends. The CDR3 loop spans 14 amino acids. The CDR3: CASSLGGSNEKLFF. CDR3 DNA sequence: TGCGCCAGCAGCTTGGGAGGATCTAATGAAAAACTGTTTTTT.

The chain recombines TRBV7-2 with TRBJ2-4, with D possibly being TRBD2 (6 bases). Trimming took off 7 bases at V and 8 bases at J, with 21 bases between the two ends. The CDR3 has 15 amino acids. CDR1 SGHTA and CDR2 FQGNSA come from the germline V gene. CDR3 in amino acids: CASTPGGAGEDIQYF. The CDR3 bases are TGTGCCAGCACCCCCGGGGGAGCAGGAGAAGACATTCAGTACTTC.

V and J are TRBV5-4 and TRBJ2-3, with TRBD2 matching 9 bases. Germline V lookup: CDR1 SGHNT, CDR2 YYREEE (reference sequence). The CDR3 length is 16 residues. V gave up 2 bases and J gave up 4 bases; unmatched junction bases: 8. Here the CDR3 DNA reads TGTGCCAGCAGCTTTCCGGCGGGAGGGGGCCCAGATACGCAGTATTTT. It yields the protein CASSFPAGGGPDTQYF.

The CDR3 DNA reads TGTGCCTGGAGTGTACGAACGGGTACCTATGGCTACACCTTC. Translating it yields CAWSVRTGTYGYTF. The V gene is TRBV30, the J gene TRBJ1-2; D unresolved. Germline V CDR1 and CDR2: GTSNPN, SVGIG (reference sequence). The V end lost 0 bases, the J end lost 4 bases, and 12 bases lay between the germline ends. The CDR3 spans 14 residues.

This chain's CDR3 is CASSDPLGDEQFF. Written as DNA, the CDR3 is TGTGCCAGCAGCGACCCCCTGGGTGATGAGCAGTTCTTC. The chain uses TRBV4-2 and TRBJ2-1; D is unclear. CDR1 LGHNA and CDR2 YNFKEQ come from the germline V gene. The V end lost 5 bases, the J end lost 8 bases, and 13 bases lay between the germline ends. This CDR3 region has 13 residues.

The chain joins TRBV4-1 to TRBJ1-1; D gene ambiguous. This CDR3 is 16 amino acids long. Germline-derived CDR1 and CDR2 are MGHRA and YSYEKL. Trimming shortened V by 1 base and J by 0 bases, and 12 bases separated the two germline ends. CDR3 sequence reads: CASSQVLQRVNTEAFF. The CDR3 nucleotides read TGCGCCAGCAGCCAAGTTCTTCAGAGGGTGAACACTGAAGCTTTCTTT.

The genes are TRBV5-4 and TRBJ1-5, with 7 bases lining up with TRBD1. The germline V gene has CDR1 SGHNT and CDR2 YYREEE (reference sequence). The CDR3 is 15 amino acids. V was pared by 3 bases and J by 2 bases, with 5 bases of the junction left unmatched. The CDR3 spells CASSSQGTGNQPQHF. CDR3 nucleotide sequence: TGTGCCAGCAGCTCACAGGGGACAGGCAATCAGCCCCAGCATTTT.

This chain links TRBV29-1 with TRBJ2-7, with D hard to call. The CDR3 runs 12 residues. Trimming stripped 4 bases from V and 3 bases from J, with 10 bases between. The germline CDR1 and CDR2 sequences are SQVTM and ANQGSEA. CDR3: CSVVNLYYEQYF. The CDR3 region has the DNA TGCAGCGTTGTAAATTTATACTACGAGCAGTACTTC.

The chain uses TRBV7-9 and TRBJ2-7; D remains ambiguous. V lost 2 bases, J lost 6 bases, and 8 bases lay in between. The germline V gene encodes CDR1 SEHNR and CDR2 FQNEAQ (reference sequence). The CDR3 spans 12 residues. The CDR3 spells CASSLIQGEQYF. In DNA, the CDR3 is TGTGCCAGCAGCTTAATACAAGGCGAGCAGTACTTC. The whole variable domain, remainder taken from reference TRBV7-9 and TRBJ2-7, is DTGVSQNPRHKITKRGQNVTFRCDPISEHNRLYWYRQTLGQGPEFLTYFQNEAQLEKSRLLSDRFSAERPKGSFSTLEIQRTEQGDSAMYLCASSLIQGEQYFGPGTRLTVT.

V and J are TRBV7-9 and TRBJ1-1; TRBD1 might be the D (6 bases). The CDR3 is 15 amino acids. CDR1 is SEHNR, CDR2 FQNEAQ, per germline (reference sequence). V was trimmed by 5 bases and J by 2 bases, leaving 15 bases between them. Written as DNA, the CDR3 is TGTGCCAGCAGCGCTAGGGGGGGCGTTAACACTGAAGCTTTCTTT. Its protein product is CASSARGGVNTEAFF.

V is TRBV2 and J is TRBJ1-5, with D unclear. The ends were cut back, 7 bases at V and 7 bases at J, with 20 bases in the middle. The CDR3 spans 15 residues. The V gene's germline CDR1 is SNHLY and CDR2 FYNNEI. The CDR3 region has the DNA TGTGCCAGCACCCGGGATAGGGATTCGGGACAGCCCCAGCATTTT. Its protein product is CASTRDRDSGQPQHF. The full variable domain, with the rest looked up from reference TRBV2 and TRBJ1-5, is EPEVTQTPSHQVTQMGQEVILRCVPISNHLYFYWYRQILGQKVEFLVSFYNNEISEKSEIFDDQFSVERPDGSNFTLKIRSTKLEDSAMYFCASTRDRDSGQPQHFGDGTRLSIL.

This clone was found once. CDR3 DNA sequence: TGTGCCAGCAGTTTACAAGAGACCCAGTACTTC. Its translation is CASSLQETQYF. The genes are TRBV28 and TRBJ2-5; unclear D gene. This CDR3 has 11 amino acids. V lost 2 bases and J lost 2, with 0 bases in between. The germline gives CDR1 MDHEN, CDR2 SYDVKM.